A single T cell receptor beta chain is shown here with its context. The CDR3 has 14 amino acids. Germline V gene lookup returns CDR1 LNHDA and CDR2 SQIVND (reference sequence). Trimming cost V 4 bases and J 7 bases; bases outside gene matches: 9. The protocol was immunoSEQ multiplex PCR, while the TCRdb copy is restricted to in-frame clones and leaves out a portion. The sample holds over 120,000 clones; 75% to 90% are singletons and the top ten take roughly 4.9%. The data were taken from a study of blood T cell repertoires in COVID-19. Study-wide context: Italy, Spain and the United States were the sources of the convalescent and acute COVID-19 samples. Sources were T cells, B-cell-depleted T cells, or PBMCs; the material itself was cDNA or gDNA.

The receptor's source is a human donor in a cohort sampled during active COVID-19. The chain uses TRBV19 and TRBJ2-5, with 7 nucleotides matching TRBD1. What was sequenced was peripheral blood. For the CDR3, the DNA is TGTGCCAGTAGTAGCAGACAGGGTCGAGGGACCCAGTACTTC. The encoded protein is CASSSRQGRGTQYF.